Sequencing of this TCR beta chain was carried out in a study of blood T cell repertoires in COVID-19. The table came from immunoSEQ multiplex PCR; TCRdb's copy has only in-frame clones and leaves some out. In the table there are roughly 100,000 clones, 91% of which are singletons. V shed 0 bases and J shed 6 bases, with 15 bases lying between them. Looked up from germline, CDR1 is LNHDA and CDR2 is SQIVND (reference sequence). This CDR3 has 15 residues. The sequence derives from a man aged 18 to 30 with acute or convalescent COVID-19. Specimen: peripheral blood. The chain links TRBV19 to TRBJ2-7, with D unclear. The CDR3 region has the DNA TGTGCCAGTAGTATAGATGTGACATTAATCGGCGAGCAGTACTTC. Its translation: CASSIDVTLIGEQYF. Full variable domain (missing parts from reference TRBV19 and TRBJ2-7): DGGITQSPKYLFRKEGQNVTLSCEQNLNHDAMYWYRQDPGQGLRLIYYSQIVNDFQKGDIAEGYSVSREKKESFPLTVTSAQKNPTAFYLCASSIDVTLIGEQYFGPGTRLTVT.